This TCR beta chain originates from a study of T cells after posttransplantation cyclophosphamide. The study's findings and limits: Recipient CMV seropositivity and CMV reactivation strongly tracked TRB clonality. Donor CD8+ memory clones often dominated recipient blood repertoires at later times.

Methotrexate plus calcineurin inhibitor accompanied controls' myeloablative marrow transplants; sampling was 1 year later. Some clones are missing from TCRdb's copy, which holds only in-frame ones; the method was immunoSEQ multiplex PCR. The sample carries 20,000 to 25,000 clones, 85% to 90% recorded once. Regarding this clone: Its antigen remains unknown.

This TCR was sampled from a female patient aged 30 to 45 who received an allogeneic stem cell transplant from an unrelated donor, was CMV-positive, and had acute and chronic GVHD. Some T cells may be supplied by the graft donor. Sequences were derived from PBMCs, sampled around 370 days after allogeneic stem cell transplant with calcineurin inhibitor and methotrexate.

CDR3 region: CASSYSQGAREKLFF. The CDR3 bases are TGTGCCAGCAGCTACTCCCAGGGGGCGCGTGAAAAACTGTTTTTT. This rearrangement joins TRBV27 to TRBJ1-4; 8 nucleotides match TRBD1. This CDR3 is built from 15 residues. The J segment lost 7 bases and the V segment lost 6 bases, leaving 10 bases of the junction unmatched. Germline CDR1 and CDR2: MNHEY and SMNVEV (reference sequence).